This T cell receptor beta chain came from a study of T cell repertoires in cytomegalovirus infection. Study-level information: CMV infection and matching HLA type were both indicated by public TCR beta signatures.

In its sample, this clonotype was seen once. A single base separates this from a much larger clone, so it may be a read error. TCRdb redid the calling of the reads with MiXCR, one entry per CDR3 protein. The sample holds roughly 760,000 distinct CDR3 sequences, 35% to 45% seen once. The receptor was derived from a human donor in good health (CMV status not recorded). Some clones in this sample may be carry-over from other donors' samples. The sequenced sample was PBMCs.

Written as DNA, the CDR3 is TGTGCCAGCAGGTTGGGGGGGGCCTACGAGCAGTACTTC. Amino acids: CASRLGGAYEQYF. J is TRBJ2-7 and V is TRBV25-1; TRBD2 aligns across 7 bases. Germline CDR1 and CDR2: MGHDK and SYGVNS. The trim removed 6 bases at V and 2 bases at J, leaving 4 bases unmatched. The CDR3 covers 13 residues.